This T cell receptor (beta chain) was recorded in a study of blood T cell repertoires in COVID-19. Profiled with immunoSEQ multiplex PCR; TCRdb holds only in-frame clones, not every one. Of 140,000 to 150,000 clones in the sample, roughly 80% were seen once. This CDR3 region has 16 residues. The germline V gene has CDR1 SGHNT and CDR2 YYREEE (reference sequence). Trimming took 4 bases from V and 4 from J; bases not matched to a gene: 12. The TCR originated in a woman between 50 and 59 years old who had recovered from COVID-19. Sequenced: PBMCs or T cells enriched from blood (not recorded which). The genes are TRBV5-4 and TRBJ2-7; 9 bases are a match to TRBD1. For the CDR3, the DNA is TGTGCCAGCAGCCCCAAACTTGGGACAGGGCCGTACGAGCAGTACTTC. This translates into CASSPKLGTGPYEQYF.